Listed below are T cell receptor beta chains from one sample, sequenced in a study of shared clonotypes between healthy human individuals. The assay was immunoSEQ multiplex PCR, and TCRdb's table has in-frame clones only and misses some. The sample lists about 360,000 clones, 73% seen once, with under 11% in the top ten. Sequencing was done on a sample of memory CD4+ T cells sorted from blood. All receptors derive from a young man in good health. CDR3s include the opening cysteine and the closing phenylalanine or tryptophan. The D gene is left open where the match is weak. For some rows the clone size is stated as once, few or many, or as a class when expanded; others skip it.

j_call | clone_size | d_call | v_call | cdr3_nt | cdr3_aa
TRBJ1-2 | NA | NA | TRBV5-8 | TGTGCCAGCAGCTTGTCTGCGGGATATGGCTACACCTTC | CASSLSAGYGYTF
TRBJ2-7 | once | NA | TRBV2 | TGTGCCAGCAGAAACAGCCTCTACGAGCAGTACTTC | CASRNSLYEQYF
TRBJ1-3 | few | NA | TRBV18 | TGTGCCAGCTCACAACGGTACGATGGAAACACCATATATTTT | CASSQRYDGNTIYF
TRBJ2-2 | NA | NA | TRBV5-1 | TGCGCCAGCAGCTTTTATGGACAGAACACCGGGGAGCTGTTTTTT | CASSFYGQNTGELFF
TRBJ2-4 | NA | NA | TRBV18 | TGTGCCAGCTCTCCCGGACAAGGGACTAAAAACATTCAGTACTTC | CASSPGQGTKNIQYF
TRBJ2-1 | NA | NA | TRBV6-1 | TGTGCCAGCAGTGAGAGGGGCGGGGTAGTTTACAATGAGCAGTTCTTC | CASSERGGVVYNEQFF
TRBJ2-1 | NA | NA | TRBV5-4 | TGTGCCAGCAGCTTGGTGGGACACAATGAGCAGTTCTTC | CASSLVGHNEQFF
TRBJ1-1 | few | NA | TRBV6-1 | TGTGCCAGCAGTGAGCCCATCCCGATGAACACTGAAGCTTTCTTT | CASSEPIPMNTEAFF
TRBJ2-1 | NA | TRBD1 | TRBV2 | TGTGCCAGCCGGGGACAGGGAGTCTACAATGAGCAGTTCTTC | CASRGQGVYNEQFF
TRBJ1-4 | NA | TRBD1 | TRBV7-6 | TGTGCCAGCTTGTACTGGACAGGGGTCTTTGGAACTAATGAAAAACTGTTTTTT | CASLYWTGVFGTNEKLFF
TRBJ2-5 | once | TRBD1 | TRBV5-4 | TGTGCCAGCAGCTTCTTTGGCAGGGGGAAAGAGGAGACCCAGTACTTC | CASSFFGRGKEETQYF
TRBJ2-5 | NA | TRBD1 | TRBV5-1 | TGCGCCAGCAGCATAGAACAGGGGCGGGAGACCCAGTACTTC | CASSIEQGRETQYF
TRBJ1-1 | NA | NA | TRBV4-1 | TGCGCCAGCAGCCAAAGGGCGGCGGAGAACACTGAAGCTTTCTTT | CASSQRAAENTEAFF
TRBJ1-4 | NA | TRBD1 | TRBV13 | TGTGCCAGCAGCCCCACCCCGACAGGGTCGGTAGAAAAACTGTTTTTT | CASSPTPTGSVEKLFF
TRBJ2-1 | NA | NA | TRBV7-3 | TGTGCCAGCAGCTTACGAGGGGGAAGCGGCAATGAGCAGTTCTTC | CASSLRGGSGNEQFF
TRBJ2-7 | once | NA | TRBV6-5 | TGTGCCAGCAGTTACTCGCTCGACAGAAGAGCCTACGAGCAGTACTTC | CASSYSLDRRAYEQYF
TRBJ1-5 | NA | NA | TRBV19 | TGTGCCAGTAGTATTCCCAGGGCCCCGGGTTTTCAGCCCCAGCATTTT | CASSIPRAPGFQPQHF
TRBJ1-1 | NA | TRBD1 | TRBV27 | TGTGCCAGCAGTTTGGCCGACAGGGGGAACACTGAAGCTTTCTTT | CASSLADRGNTEAFF
TRBJ2-7 | NA | TRBD1 | TRBV28 | TGTGCCAGCAGGTTGACAGGGGGAGGTTCCTACGAGCAGTACTTC | CASRLTGGGSYEQYF
TRBJ2-1 | once | NA | TRBV5-1 | TGCGCCAGCAGCTTGACGTTAGCCAATAATGAGCAGTTCTTC | CASSLTLANNEQFF
TRBJ1-2 | NA | NA | TRBV6-6 | TGTGCCAGCAGGCGGGGGGATGGCTACACCTTC | CASRRGDGYTF
TRBJ2-7 | few | TRBD2 | TRBV11-2 | TGTGCCAGCAGCCATCTAGCGGGAGGGCCGGGTGAGCAGTACTTC | CASSHLAGGPGEQYF
TRBJ2-2 | few | NA | TRBV25-1 | TGTGCCAGCAGTGAGGCGACTCCGAACACCGGGGAGCTGTTTTTT | CASSEATPNTGELFF
TRBJ2-1 | NA | NA | TRBV5-1 | TGCGCCAGCAGCTTAGGACTACTCCACAATGAGCAGTTCTTC | CASSLGLLHNEQFF
TRBJ2-3 | NA | TRBD1 | TRBV5-1 | TGCGCCAGCAGCATCCGGGACAGGGCAACTCTAAACACAGATACGCAGTATTTT | CASSIRDRATLNTDTQYF
TRBJ2-7 | NA | NA | TRBV29-1 | TGCAGCGTGATCGCAGGCCCCAGTTACTACGAGCAGTACTTC | CSVIAGPSYYEQYF